This T cell receptor (beta chain) was found in a study of blood T cell repertoires in COVID-19. The V segment lost 3 bases and the J segment 5 bases; nucleotides outside the gene matches: 9. The CDR3 is 16 residues long. The germline V gene has CDR1 SGHVS and CDR2 FNYEAQ. Here immunoSEQ multiplex PCR was the method, and the copy in TCRdb shows in-frame clones only, minus some. The data show a few hundred thousand clones, with approximately 85% seen just once and 9.4% held by the top ten. The chain carries TRBV7-6 and TRBJ2-1; 8 nucleotides line up with TRBD2. The sequenced sample was peripheral blood. This receptor was obtained from a man aged 18 to 29 with active or convalescent COVID-19. The CDR3 bases are TGTGCCAGCAGCTTCGACCGGCGGGGGGACAACAATGAGCAGTTCTTC. This translates into CASSFDRRGDNNEQFF.